This TCR beta chain was identified during a study of T cells in localized non-small cell lung cancer. General study findings and limits: Density of T cells in blood, when higher, went with longer overall survival. Uninvolved adjacent lung had more T cell clonality than any other tissue, topping tumor. Heterogeneity cannot be ruled out, as sequencing used one tumor region only. In adjacent lung, a median roughly 58 of the top 100 tumor clones were found.

With respect to this clone: What it recognizes is unknown.

Repertoires were generated with immunoSEQ multiplex PCR, while TCRdb's copy carries only in-frame clones and drops some. This table holds approximately 41,000 clones, 91% found once. The germline V gene has CDR1 MNHNS and CDR2 SASEGT. J gave up 5 bases and V 9 bases, and 10 bases lay outside the gene matches. The CDR3 has 13 amino acids. The material was PBMCs, obtained before any cancer treatment. The chain combines TRBV6-1 with TRBJ2-7, with 7 bases that match TRBD1. This receptor was taken from a woman aged 35-75 years with stage II lung adenocarcinoma. The CDR3 sequence: CASNTGVTDEQYF. For the CDR3, the DNA is TGTGCCAGTAACACAGGGGTGACGGACGAGCAGTACTTC.